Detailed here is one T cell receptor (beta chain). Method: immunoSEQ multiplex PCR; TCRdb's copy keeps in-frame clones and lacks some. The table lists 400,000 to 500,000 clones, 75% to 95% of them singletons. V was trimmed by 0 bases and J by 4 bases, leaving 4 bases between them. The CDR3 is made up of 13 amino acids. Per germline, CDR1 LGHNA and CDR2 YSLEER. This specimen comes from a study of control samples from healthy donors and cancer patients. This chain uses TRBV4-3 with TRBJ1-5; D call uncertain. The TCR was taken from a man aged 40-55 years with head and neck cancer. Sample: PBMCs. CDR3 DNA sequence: TGCGCCAGCAGCCAAGACGGGAATCAGCCCCAGCATTTT. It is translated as CASSQDGNQPQHF.